These 5 T cell receptor beta chains came from one sample sequenced in a study of early T cells in non-severe SARS-CoV-2 infection. TCRdb independently ran MiXCR on the 5' RACE reads; one entry per CDR3 protein. The sample consists of tens of thousands of distinct CDR3 sequences, 3% to 4% of them appearing once. Sequencing input: whole blood. These TCRs come from an adult who was a healthcare worker with PCR-confirmed SARS-CoV-2 infection or an uninfected control (not recorded which).

This clonotype occurred many times. V and J are TRBV3-1 and TRBJ2-2; D remains ambiguous. The CDR3 runs to 15 residues. Germline assignment: CDR1 LGHDT and CDR2 YNNKEL (reference sequence). V lost 1 base and J lost 1, with 7 bases in between. The CDR3 loop is CASSQGTRNTGELFF. CDR3 nucleotide sequence: TGTGCCAGCAGCCAAGGTACCAGGAACACCGGGGAGCTGTTTTTT.

This chain uses TRBV27 with TRBJ2-5; D may be TRBD1 (6 bases). There are 13 residues in the CDR3. V was pared by 6 bases and J by 3 bases, with 11 bases between. CDR1 MNHEY and CDR2 SMNVEV come from the germline V gene (reference sequence). DNA for the CDR3: TGTGCCAGCAGCGCGGCAGGGGAAGAGACCCAGTACTTC. It specifies CASSAAGEETQYF.

This clonotype is classed as medium-sized. The chain links TRBV7-6 to TRBJ2-7; weak D call: TRBD1 (6 bases). Trimming removed 3 bases at V and 5 bases at J, with 14 bases between. Germline V gene data show CDR1 as SGHVS and CDR2 as FNYEAQ. The CDR3 is 14 residues long. The CDR3 region has the DNA TGTGCCAGCAGCTTCCGGGACACTTCCCACGAGCAGTACTTC. It specifies CASSFRDTSHEQYF.

The CDR3 DNA reads TGTGCCAGCAGCTGGGGGATGAAGGGCTACGAGCAGTACTTC. It codes for CASSWGMKGYEQYF. The V gene is TRBV5-5, the J gene TRBJ2-7; D might be TRBD1 or TRBD2, each matching 5 bases. Between the trimmed V and J ends, which lost 3 bases and 3 bases, there was a span of 13 bases. Germline V gives CDR1 SGHKS, CDR2 YYEKEE (reference sequence). This CDR3 has 14 residues.

The chain couples TRBV6-2 or TRBV6-3 to TRBJ2-3; D unclear. Germline loops: CDR1 MNHEY, CDR2 SVGEGT. The V and J ends lost 7 bases and 1 base respectively, with 9 bases between them. The CDR3 totals 13 residues. The CDR3 is CASNGYRTDTQYF. The CDR3, as DNA: TGTGCCAGCAACGGATACCGCACAGATACGCAGTATTTT.